The clone carrying this TCR beta chain was recorded only once. This sample was taken from a study of blood T cell repertoires in COVID-19. V shed 4 bases and J shed 11 bases, with 11 bases lying between them. The CDR3 is made up of 11 amino acids. Germline V gene sequence: CDR1 MNHEY, CDR2 SVGEGT. Original processing notes: How many nucleated cells were present was estimated from reference gene primer amplification. Clones were read by immunoSEQ multiplex PCR, and TCRdb kept only the in-frame ones, dropping some. V and J calls and clone size come straight from that table; D and trimming were deduced from the DNA. The sample yields 270,000 or so clones, about 80% seen once.

This chain connects TRBV6-2 or TRBV6-3 to TRBJ2-5, with D maybe TRBD2 (6 bases). Sequencing was carried out using peripheral blood. This receptor was obtained from a woman aged 45 to 65 who had recovered from COVID-19. CDR3 sequence (DNA): TGTGCCAGCAGTTCTACTAGCAAACAGTACTTC. Amino acid sequence: CASSSTSKQYF.